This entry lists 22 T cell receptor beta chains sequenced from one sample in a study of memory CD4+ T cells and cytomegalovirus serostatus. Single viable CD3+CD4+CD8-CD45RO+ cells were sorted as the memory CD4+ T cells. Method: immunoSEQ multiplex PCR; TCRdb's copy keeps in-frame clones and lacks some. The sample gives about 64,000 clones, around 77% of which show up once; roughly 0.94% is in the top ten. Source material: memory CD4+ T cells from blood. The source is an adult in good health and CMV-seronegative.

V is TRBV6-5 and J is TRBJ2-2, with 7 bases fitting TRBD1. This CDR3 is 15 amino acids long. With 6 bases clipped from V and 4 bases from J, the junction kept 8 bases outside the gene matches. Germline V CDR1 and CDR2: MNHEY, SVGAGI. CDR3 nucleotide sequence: TGTGCCAGCAGGGAGACAGGGATGGGCACCGGGGAGCTGTTTTTT. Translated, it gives CASRETGMGTGELFF.

The CDR3 nucleotides read TGCGCCAGCAGCCCCTCTCCAGGAGCTAACTATGGCTACACCTTC. Protein sequence: CASSPSPGANYGYTF. The chain recombines TRBV4-3 with TRBJ1-2; D not certain. The length of the CDR3 is 15 residues. Germline values: CDR1 LGHNA, CDR2 YSLEER. The V gene lost 4 bases and the J gene lost 0 bases, with 12 bases spanning the gap.

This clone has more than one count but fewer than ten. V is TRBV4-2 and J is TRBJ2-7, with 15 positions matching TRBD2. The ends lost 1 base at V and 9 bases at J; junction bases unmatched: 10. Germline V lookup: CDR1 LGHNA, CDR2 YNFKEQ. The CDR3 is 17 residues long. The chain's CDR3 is CASSQVRGTSGRSGQYF. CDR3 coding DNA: TGTGCCAGCAGCCAAGTACGGGGGACTAGCGGGAGGTCGGGGCAGTACTTC.

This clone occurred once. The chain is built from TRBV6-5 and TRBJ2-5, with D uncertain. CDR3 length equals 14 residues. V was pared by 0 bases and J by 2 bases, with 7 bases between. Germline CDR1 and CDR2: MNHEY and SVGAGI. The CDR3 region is CASSYSYSQETQYF. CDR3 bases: TGTGCCAGCAGTTACTCGTACAGTCAAGAGACCCAGTACTTC.

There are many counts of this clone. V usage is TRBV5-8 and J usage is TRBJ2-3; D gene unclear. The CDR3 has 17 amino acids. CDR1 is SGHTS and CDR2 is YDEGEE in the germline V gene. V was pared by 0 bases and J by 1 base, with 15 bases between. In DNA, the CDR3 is TGTGCCAGCAGCTTGGCCTTGGGATCGGCTGGCACAGATACGCAGTATTTT. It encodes CASSLALGSAGTDTQYF.

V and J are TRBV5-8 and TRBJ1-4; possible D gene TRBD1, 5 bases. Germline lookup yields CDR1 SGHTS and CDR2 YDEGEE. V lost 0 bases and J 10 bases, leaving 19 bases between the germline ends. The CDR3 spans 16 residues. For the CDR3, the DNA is TGTGCCAGCAGCTTGGCCGAAGCAGGGCTAAAAGGAAAACTGTTTTTT. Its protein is CASSLAEAGLKGKLFF.

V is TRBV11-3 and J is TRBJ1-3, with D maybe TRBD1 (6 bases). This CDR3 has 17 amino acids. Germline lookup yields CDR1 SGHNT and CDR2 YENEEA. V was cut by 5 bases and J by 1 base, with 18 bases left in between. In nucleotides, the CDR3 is TGTGCCAGCAGCACGGACAGCCTTTGCGCGTCTGGAAACACCATATATTTT. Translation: CASSTDSLCASGNTIYF.

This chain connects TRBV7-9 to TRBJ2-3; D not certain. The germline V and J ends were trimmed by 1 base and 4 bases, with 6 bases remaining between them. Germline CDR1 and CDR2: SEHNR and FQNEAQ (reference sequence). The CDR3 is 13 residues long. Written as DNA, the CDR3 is TGTGCCAGCAGCTTAGGCCAGTCAGATACGCAGTATTTT. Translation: CASSLGQSDTQYF. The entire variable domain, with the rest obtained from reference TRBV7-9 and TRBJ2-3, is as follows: DTGVSQNPRHKITKRGQNVTFRCDPISEHNRLYWYRQTLGQGPEFLTYFQNEAQLEKSRLLSDRFSAERPKGSFSTLEIQRTEQGDSAMYLCASSLGQSDTQYFGPGTRLTVL.

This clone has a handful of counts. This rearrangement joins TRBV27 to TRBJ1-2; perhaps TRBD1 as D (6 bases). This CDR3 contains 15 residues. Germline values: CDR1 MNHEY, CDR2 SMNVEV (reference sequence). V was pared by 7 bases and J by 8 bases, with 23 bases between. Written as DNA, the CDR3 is TGTGCCAGCACAAAACTAAGTGCAGGGGCTATCGGCTACACCTTC. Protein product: CASTKLSAGAIGYTF.

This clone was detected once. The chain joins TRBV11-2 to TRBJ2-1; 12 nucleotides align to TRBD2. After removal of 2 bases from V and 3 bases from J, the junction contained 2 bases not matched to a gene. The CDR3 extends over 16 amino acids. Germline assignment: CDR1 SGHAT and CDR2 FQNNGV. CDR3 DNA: TGTGCCAGCAGCTTAAGACTAGCGGGGGTCTACAATGAGCAGTTCTTC. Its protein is CASSLRLAGVYNEQFF.

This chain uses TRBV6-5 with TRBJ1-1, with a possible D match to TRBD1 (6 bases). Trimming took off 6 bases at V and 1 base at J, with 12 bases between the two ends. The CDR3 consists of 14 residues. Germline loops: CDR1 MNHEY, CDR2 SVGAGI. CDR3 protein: CASSHREGNTEAFF. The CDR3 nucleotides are TGTGCCAGCAGCCACAGGGAAGGGAACACTGAAGCTTTCTTT.

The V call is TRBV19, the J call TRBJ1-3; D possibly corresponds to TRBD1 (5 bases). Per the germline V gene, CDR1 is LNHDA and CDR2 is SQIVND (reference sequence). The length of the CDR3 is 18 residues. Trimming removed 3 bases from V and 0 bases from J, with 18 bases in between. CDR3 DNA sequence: TGTGCCAGTAGTATCAGTTTCGGGACCCCGAGCTCTGGAAACACCATATATTTT. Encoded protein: CASSISFGTPSSGNTIYF.

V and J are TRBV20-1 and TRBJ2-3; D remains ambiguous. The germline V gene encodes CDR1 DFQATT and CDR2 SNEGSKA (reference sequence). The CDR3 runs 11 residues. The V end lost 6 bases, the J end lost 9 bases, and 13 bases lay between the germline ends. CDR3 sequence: CSAHLTLTQYF. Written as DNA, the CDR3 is TGCAGTGCCCACCTGACCTTAACGCAGTATTTT.

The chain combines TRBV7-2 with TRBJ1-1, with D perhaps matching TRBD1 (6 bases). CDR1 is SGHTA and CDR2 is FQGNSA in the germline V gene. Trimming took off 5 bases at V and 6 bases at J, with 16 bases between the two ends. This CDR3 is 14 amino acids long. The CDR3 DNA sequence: TGTGCCAGCAGCCCCTGGACAGCACGGGCTGAAGCTTTCTTT. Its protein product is CASSPWTARAEAFF.

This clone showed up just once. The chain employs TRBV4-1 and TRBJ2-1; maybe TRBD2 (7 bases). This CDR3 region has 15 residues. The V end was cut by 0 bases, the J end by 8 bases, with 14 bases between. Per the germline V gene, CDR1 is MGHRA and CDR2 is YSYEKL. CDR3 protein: CASSQEGGGWDEQFF. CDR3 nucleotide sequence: TGCGCCAGCAGCCAAGAGGGGGGGGGCTGGGATGAGCAGTTCTTC.

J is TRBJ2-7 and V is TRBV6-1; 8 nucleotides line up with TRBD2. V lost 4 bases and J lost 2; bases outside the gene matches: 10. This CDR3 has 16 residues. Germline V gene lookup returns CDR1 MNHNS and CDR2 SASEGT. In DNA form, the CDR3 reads TGTGCCAGCAGTGGCGGGGGGCCGATCCGGACCTACGAGCAGTACTTC. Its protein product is CASSGGGPIRTYEQYF.

The CDR3 loop reads CASSLLAGGTDTQYF. Here the CDR3 DNA reads TGTGCCAGCAGTTTACTAGCGGGAGGGACAGATACGCAGTATTTT. V usage is TRBV27 and J usage is TRBJ2-3; 12 positions agree with TRBD2. The CDR3 extends over 15 amino acids. Germline assignment: CDR1 MNHEY and CDR2 SMNVEV (reference sequence). The V segment lost 2 bases and the J segment 3 bases; nucleotides outside the gene matches: 0.

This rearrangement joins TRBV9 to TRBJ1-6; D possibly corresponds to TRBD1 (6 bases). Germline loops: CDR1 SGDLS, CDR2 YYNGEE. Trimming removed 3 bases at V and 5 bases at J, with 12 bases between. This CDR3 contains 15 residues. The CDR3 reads CASSEGVGNNSPLHF. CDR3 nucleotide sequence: TGTGCCAGCAGCGAGGGGGTAGGGAATAATTCACCCCTCCACTTT.

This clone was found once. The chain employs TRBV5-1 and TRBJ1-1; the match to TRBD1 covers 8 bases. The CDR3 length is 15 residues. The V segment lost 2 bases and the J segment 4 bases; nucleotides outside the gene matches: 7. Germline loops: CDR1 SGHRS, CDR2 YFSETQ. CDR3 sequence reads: CASSLPGGESTEAFF. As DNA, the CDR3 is TGCGCCAGCAGCTTACCAGGGGGCGAGAGCACTGAAGCTTTCTTT.

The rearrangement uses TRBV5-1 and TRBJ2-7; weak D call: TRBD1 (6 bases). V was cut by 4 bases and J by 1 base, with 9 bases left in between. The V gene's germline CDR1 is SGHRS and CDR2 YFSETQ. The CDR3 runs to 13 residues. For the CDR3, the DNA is TGCGCCAGCAGCCAAGGACAGTCCTACGAGCAGTACTTC. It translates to CASSQGQSYEQYF. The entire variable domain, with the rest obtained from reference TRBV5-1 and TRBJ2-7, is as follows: KAGVTQTPRYLIKTRGQQVTLSCSPISGHRSVSWYQQTPGQGLQFLFEYFSETQRNKGNFPGRFSGRQFSNSRSEMNVSTLELGDSALYLCASSQGQSYEQYFGPGTRLTVT.

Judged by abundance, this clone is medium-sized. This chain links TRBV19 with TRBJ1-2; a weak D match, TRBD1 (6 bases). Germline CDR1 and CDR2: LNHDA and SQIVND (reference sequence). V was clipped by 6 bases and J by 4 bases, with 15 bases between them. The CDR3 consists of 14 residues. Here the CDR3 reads CASSHRTVTYGYTF. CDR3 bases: TGTGCCAGTAGCCATCGGACAGTTACCTATGGCTACACCTTC.

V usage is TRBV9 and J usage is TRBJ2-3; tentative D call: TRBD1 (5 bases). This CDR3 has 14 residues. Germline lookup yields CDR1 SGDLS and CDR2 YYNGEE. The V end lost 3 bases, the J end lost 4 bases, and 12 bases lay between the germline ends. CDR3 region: CASSEQVIADTQYF. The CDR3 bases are TGTGCCAGCAGCGAACAGGTCATAGCAGATACGCAGTATTTT.